Each of the 11 T cell receptor beta chains below was sequenced from the same sample in a study of long-term antiretroviral therapy in people with HIV. Version v3.0 of the immunoSEQ assay was performed at survey level. Clones were sequenced by immunoSEQ multiplex PCR, and TCRdb holds only the in-frame ones, with some missing. The sample lists under 20,000 clones; just under 80% were seen once. The sample here was unsorted PBMCs, taken 0.3 years after starting antiretroviral therapy. These receptors were collected from a woman aged 50 to 60 with HIV.

The chain employs TRBV5-1 and TRBJ2-1; 9 bases agree with TRBD2. Germline V CDR1 and CDR2: SGHRS, YFSETQ. The junction had 6 bases not matched to a gene; V was cut back by 1 base and J by 7 bases. The CDR3 runs 15 residues. CDR3 region: CASSLQGGGVNEQFF. Here the CDR3 DNA reads TGCGCCAGCAGCTTGCAGGGCGGGGGGGTTAATGAGCAGTTCTTC.

The gene calls are TRBV19 and TRBJ2-1; 8 positions agree with TRBD2. J gave up 6 bases and V 3 bases, and 10 bases lay outside the gene matches. In germline, CDR1 is LNHDA, CDR2 SQIVND (reference sequence). The CDR3 consists of 16 residues. The CDR3 protein is CASSMGGRGASNEQFF. For the CDR3, the DNA is TGTGCCAGTAGTATGGGAGGGCGGGGGGCTAGCAATGAGCAGTTCTTC.

This clone was seen a handful of times. The genes are TRBV9 and TRBJ1-4; D gene unclear. Deletions cut 4 bases from V and 13 bases from J, with 23 bases between. Looked up from germline, CDR1 is SGDLS and CDR2 is YYNGEE. The CDR3 sequence is 15 residues long. CDR3 residues: CASSPGDGSIIRLFF. DNA of the CDR3: TGTGCCAGCAGCCCTGGGGATGGGTCAATAATAAGACTGTTTTTT.

The chain is built from TRBV7-2 and TRBJ1-2; D may be TRBD1 (5 bases). With 0 bases removed from V and 2 bases from J, the gap between germline ends came to 10 bases. This CDR3 region has 15 residues. Germline CDR1 is SGHTA and CDR2 is FQGNSA. The DNA of the CDR3 is TGTGCCAGCAGCTTAGCGCAGGGTATCAACTATGGCTACACCTTC. Translation gives CASSLAQGINYGYTF.

V and J are TRBV2 and TRBJ1-2, with a possible D match to TRBD1 (5 bases). Germline CDR1 reads SNHLY; CDR2 reads FYNNEI. V gave up 3 bases and J gave up 4 bases, with 15 bases separating them. CDR3 length equals 15 residues. CDR3 residues: CASSEKGSGTYGYTF. The CDR3, as DNA: TGTGCCAGCAGTGAGAAAGGGTCCGGGACCTATGGCTACACCTTC.

The genes are TRBV4-1 and TRBJ1-3; possibly TRBD1 for D (5 bases). This CDR3 region has 16 residues. Germline V gene data show CDR1 as MGHRA and CDR2 as YSYEKL. Trimming stripped 4 bases from V and 7 bases from J, with 20 bases between. CDR3 nucleotides: TGCGCCAGCAGCCGAGAAGTAGGACGGGACGGGAACACCATATATTTT. It yields the protein CASSREVGRDGNTIYF.

This clone appeared a single time. The genes are TRBV25-1 and TRBJ2-1; 8 nucleotides align to TRBD1. With V trimmed by 6 bases and J by 7 bases, 5 bases remained unmatched. This CDR3 has 13 amino acids. Germline loops: CDR1 MGHDK, CDR2 SYGVNS. The CDR3 loop reads CASRSTGANEQFF. CDR3 DNA sequence: TGTGCCAGCAGATCGACAGGGGCTAATGAGCAGTTCTTC.

Comments on this clone: One end of the junction fails to match germline, which may point to a read error. J is TRBJ1-1 and V is TRBV5-6; tentative D call: TRBD1 (5 bases). CDR3 length: 18 amino acids. CDR1 and CDR2 from the germline V gene are SGHDT and YYEEEE. CDR3: CASNLLTGTTKGNTEAFF. The CDR3 region has the DNA TGTGCCAGCAACTTGTTGACGGGGACGACCAAGGGGAACACTGAAGCTTTCTTT.

The chain joins TRBV4-1 to TRBJ2-1; 10 bases fit TRBD2. CDR3 size: 17 residues. Germline-derived CDR1 and CDR2 are MGHRA and YSYEKL. After removal of 1 base from V and 2 bases from J, the junction contained 5 bases not matched to a gene. CDR3 residues: CASSQGPSGGPYNEQFF. The DNA of the CDR3 is TGCGCCAGCAGCCAAGGACCTAGCGGGGGCCCCTACAATGAGCAGTTCTTC.

V is TRBV5-1 and J is TRBJ2-5, with 7 bases matching TRBD1. The CDR3 runs to 15 residues. V was pared by 5 bases and J by 3 bases, with 10 bases of the junction left unmatched. Per germline, CDR1 SGHRS and CDR2 YFSETQ. CDR3 in amino acids: CASRYSTGAEETQYF. The CDR3 coding sequence is TGCGCCAGCAGATACTCTACAGGGGCCGAAGAGACCCAGTACTTC. The complete variable domain, with remaining parts taken from reference TRBV5-1 and TRBJ2-5, reads KAGVTQTPRYLIKTRGQQVTLSCSPISGHRSVSWYQQTPGQGLQFLFEYFSETQRNKGNFPGRFSGRQFSNSRSEMNVSTLELGDSALYLCASRYSTGAEETQYFGPGTRLLVL.

This chain connects TRBV6-1 to TRBJ1-5; 8 bases agree with TRBD1. V lost 10 bases to trimming and J lost 5 bases; unmatched junction nucleotides: 13. The CDR3 loop spans 15 amino acids. CDR1 and CDR2 (germline): MNHNS, SASEGT. The CDR3 DNA reads as TGTGCCAACGAACAGGGGGGACAGGAGGATCAGCCCCAGCATTTT. The encoded protein is CANEQGGQEDQPQHF.